This T cell receptor (beta chain) is drawn from a study of cytomegalovirus exposure and HLA in healthy donors. Background on the study: Samples from HLA-typed donors yielded about 85 million unique TCRs in an early data release.

The CDR3 is made up of 16 amino acids. Between the trimmed V and J ends, which lost 4 bases and 0 bases, there was a span of 14 bases. CDR1 SGHNT and CDR2 YYREEE come from the germline V gene (reference sequence). Points on this clone: No antigen is known for it.

With 60 Vbeta and 13 Jbeta primers, the PCR was carried out. Profiling relied on immunoSEQ multiplex PCR, and the TCRdb table lists in-frame clones only, not all of them. The sample lists about 150,000 clones; 55% to 85% were seen once. Regarding the study as a whole: Reports showed the classifier diagnosing cytomegalovirus status with high specificity and sensitivity. Later analysis placed DRB1 highest and HLA-C lowest in TCR association rates, which differed by HLA locus. Rarity characterized most TCR sequences, yet some public TCRs appeared in many donors.

The sample was PBMCs. The V call is TRBV5-4, the J call TRBJ2-1, with D tentatively TRBD2 (6 bases). The clonotype was recovered from a man aged 40-49 years in good health and CMV-seronegative. As DNA, the CDR3 is TGTGCCAGCAGCCTAGGGCTAGCGAGCTCCTACAATGAGCAGTTCTTC. Its translation: CASSLGLASSYNEQFF.